This T cell receptor beta chain was sequenced in a study of blood T cell repertoires in COVID-19. Germline CDR1 is MDHEN and CDR2 is SYDVKM. J gave up 2 bases and V 7 bases, and 5 bases lay outside the gene matches. CDR3 length: 14 residues. Using immunoSEQ multiplex PCR, the repertoire was profiled, and TCRdb retains in-frame clones only, with some absent. The sample yields 150,000 to 180,000 clones, 91% seen once. Sequenced input: peripheral blood. The source is a man in his forties or fifties with acute or convalescent COVID-19. The chain links TRBV28 to TRBJ1-3; 7 nucleotides match TRBD1. CDR3 bases: TGTGCCAGCAAGGGGGGACAGACTGGAAACACCATATATTTT. Its protein is CASKGGQTGNTIYF.